Shown below are 12 T cell receptor beta chains from a single sample sequenced in a study of regulatory T cells in long-lasting Graves disease. The time point: newly diagnosed GD, antithyroid drugs for less than 3 months. Making the TCR library involved RNA that had been extracted from PBMCs. iRepertoire HTBI primers and Arm-PCR of CDR3 regions built TCR beta libraries. TCRdb re-called the multiplex PCR reads through MiXCR, storing one row per CDR3 protein. The sample lists about 450,000 distinct CDR3 sequences, 13% to 15% occurring once. This sample was shared with a second study, whose subject was T cells in Graves' hyperthyroidism and ophthalmopathy.

The material was peripheral blood mononuclear cells (PBMCs), obtained at new diagnosis, from a patient treated with antithyroid drugs. Receptors originate from a woman in her forties or fifties with Graves disease.

This chain connects TRBV7-9 to TRBJ1-4; 8 bases match TRBD1. The CDR3 loop spans 14 amino acids. The V segment lost 5 bases and the J segment 6 bases; nucleotides outside the gene matches: 5. CDR1 is SEHNR and CDR2 is FQNEAQ in the germline V gene (reference sequence). The CDR3 DNA is TGTGCCAGCAGCCCCGGGACAGGCCATGAAAAACTGTTTTTT. It encodes CASSPGTGHEKLFF.

This clonotype has at least ten counts. The chain links TRBV11-2 to TRBJ2-3; D may be TRBD1 (6 bases). The germline V gene encodes CDR1 SGHAT and CDR2 FQNNGV. Trimming removed 4 bases at V and 5 bases at J, with 16 bases between. The CDR3 has 15 amino acids. The CDR3, as DNA: TGTGCCAGCAGCTCTACAGGGATAGATGGAGATACGCAGTATTTT. It codes for CASSSTGIDGDTQYF.

This clonotype has more than one count but fewer than ten. The V and J genes are TRBV7-2 and TRBJ2-4; 9 nucleotides match TRBD2. With 1 base clipped from V and 14 bases from J, the junction kept 12 bases outside the gene matches. Germline CDR1 reads SGHTA; CDR2 reads FQGNSA. The CDR3 contains 15 residues. This chain's CDR3 is CASSLEAGGPGAKYF. For the CDR3, the DNA is TGTGCCAGCAGCTTAGAAGCGGGAGGCCCGGGGGCCAAGTACTTC.

This clonotype has ten or more counts. V gene TRBV10-3 combines with J gene TRBJ2-7; 9 nucleotides agree with TRBD1. The CDR3 extends over 16 amino acids. V shed 3 bases and J 5 bases; nucleotides not matched to a gene: 11. Germline loops: CDR1 ENHRY, CDR2 SYGVKD. The CDR3 spells CAISDGTGRSINEQYF. The CDR3 DNA is TGTGCCATCAGTGATGGGACAGGGCGGTCGATCAACGAGCAGTACTTC.

The chain couples TRBV12-5 to TRBJ1-2; maybe TRBD1 (5 bases). Germline V gene sequence: CDR1 LGHNT, CDR2 FRNRAP. The CDR3 extends over 12 amino acids. In DNA form, the CDR3 reads TGTCCACTCAAGGGGTGCCTCAATGGCTACACCTTC. Encoded protein: CPLKGCLNGYTF.

This clonotype was seen ten or more times. This sequence joins TRBV11-2 and TRBJ1-1; 8 bases align to TRBD1. This CDR3 comprises 14 residues. Germline V gene data show CDR1 as SGHAT and CDR2 as FQNNGV. V lost 8 bases and J lost 5; bases outside the gene matches: 10. The CDR3 here is CASQPRTGMTEAFF. The CDR3, as DNA: TGTGCCAGCCAACCTAGGACAGGGATGACTGAAGCTTTCTTT.

This clonotype was counted at least ten times. J is TRBJ1-1 and V is TRBV30, with D possibly TRBD1 on 5 matching bases. The V gene lost 0 bases and the J gene lost 3 bases, with 8 bases spanning the gap. The CDR3 covers 13 residues. Germline CDR1 GTSNPN, CDR2 SVGIG (reference sequence). The CDR3 sequence: CAWSVGGDTEAFF. CDR3 nucleotide sequence: TGTGCCTGGAGTGTTGGGGGGGACACTGAAGCTTTCTTT.

The chain carries TRBV7-3 and TRBJ2-3, with D unclear. V gave up 5 bases and J gave up 4 bases, with 10 bases separating them. The CDR3 is 13 residues long. CDR1 is SGHTA and CDR2 is FQGTGA in the germline V gene. The CDR3 protein is CASSETRPDTQYF. The CDR3 bases are TGTGCCAGCAGCGAGACAAGGCCAGATACGCAGTATTTT. Using reference TRBV7-3 and TRBJ2-3 for the parts outside the CDR3, the full variable domain is GAGVSQTPSNKVTEKGKYVELRCDPISGHTALYWYRQSLGQGPEFLIYFQGTGAADDSGLPNDRFFAVRPEGSVSTLKIQRTERGDSAVYLCASSETRPDTQYFGPGTRLTVL.

This clonotype was picked up a small number of times. This sequence joins TRBV24-1 and TRBJ2-1, with TRBD1 identical over 7 bases. CDR1 is KGHDR, CDR2 SFDVKD, per germline. CDR3 length: 13 amino acids. V was clipped by 6 bases and J by 3 bases; unmatched bases: 1. DNA for the CDR3: TGTGCCACCAGTAACAGGGGCTACAATGAGCAGTTCTTC. This sequence encodes CATSNRGYNEQFF.

The chain is built from TRBV9 and TRBJ2-1, with TRBD2 as a possible D gene (6 bases). The CDR3 has 14 residues. Germline-derived CDR1 and CDR2 are SGDLS and YYNGEE. Trimming stripped 4 bases from V and 5 bases from J, with 13 bases between. DNA of the CDR3: TGTGCCAGCAGCCCTCTAGCGCCCGACAATGAGCAGTTCTTC. Translated, it gives CASSPLAPDNEQFF.

This clonotype was observed many times. V usage is TRBV29-1 and J usage is TRBJ2-4; D is perhaps TRBD1 or TRBD2 (5 bases each). V shed 7 bases and J shed 0 bases, with 19 bases lying between them. The CDR3 totals 16 residues. Germline V CDR1 and CDR2: SQVTM, ANQGSEA. In nucleotides, the CDR3 is TGCAGCGCTGGGACGTATGCGCAGGGAGCCAAAAACATTCAGTACTTC. Its translation: CSAGTYAQGAKNIQYF.

This clonotype has just a few counts. The genes are TRBV6-1 and TRBJ2-1; 8 nucleotides agree with TRBD2. This CDR3 has 16 amino acids. Germline trimming cut 3 bases from V and 4 bases from J; bases unmatched to any gene: 8. CDR1 MNHNS and CDR2 SASEGT come from the germline V gene. The CDR3: CASSDRGGGGYNEQFF. CDR3 sequence (DNA): TGTGCCAGCAGTGACAGGGGAGGCGGGGGGTACAATGAGCAGTTCTTC.